The sequence of this TCR beta chain was determined in a study of cytomegalovirus exposure and HLA in healthy donors. J lost 7 bases, V lost 5 bases, and 7 bases had no gene match. CDR1 and CDR2 (germline): SGHVS, FQNEAQ. The CDR3 covers 16 residues. PCR amplification relied on 60 Vbeta primers (plus 13 Jbeta primers). Clones were sequenced by immunoSEQ multiplex PCR, and TCRdb holds only the in-frame ones, with some missing. This repertoire comprises 110,000 to 150,000 clones; its ten largest clones make up 0.9% to 1%. The gene calls are TRBV7-8 and TRBJ2-1, with TRBD2 matching 14 bases. The clonotype originates from a male donor in good health and CMV-seronegative. The sequencing input was PBMCs. This CDR3 reads CASSPTSGRAPNEQFF. The CDR3 DNA is TGTGCCAGCAGCCCGACTAGCGGGAGGGCTCCAAATGAGCAGTTCTTC.